In this sample, the clone carrying this T cell receptor (beta chain) turned up a few times. The antigen is undetermined. This specimen comes from a study of cytomegalovirus exposure and HLA in healthy donors. The study's findings and limits: Later analysis demonstrated an association between a missense DCLRE1C variant and TCR beta V- and J-gene trimming.

Germline values: CDR1 SEHNR, CDR2 FQNEAQ (reference sequence). The CDR3 is 18 residues long. Trimming removed 2 bases from V and 3 bases from J; junction bases left unmatched: 14. The PCR contained 60 Vbeta and 13 Jbeta primers. Here immunoSEQ multiplex PCR was the method, and the copy in TCRdb shows in-frame clones only, minus some. The table includes under 200,000 clones, more than 80% detected once. The receptor comes from a young woman in good health and CMV-seronegative. V is TRBV7-9 and J is TRBJ1-1; 8 bases match TRBD1. The sequencing input was PBMCs. CDR3 in amino acids: CASSLYGTGPRADTEAFF. As DNA, the CDR3 is TGTGCCAGCAGCTTATACGGGACAGGTCCTAGGGCGGACACTGAAGCTTTCTTT.